This T cell receptor (beta chain) was sequenced in a study of blood T cell repertoires in COVID-19. The CDR3 length is 19 residues. The V gene lost 1 base and the J gene lost 0 bases, with 19 bases spanning the gap. Looked up from germline, CDR1 is SGHTA and CDR2 is FQGNSA. Sequencing was performed with immunoSEQ multiplex PCR; in TCRdb, only in-frame clones are kept and a portion is missing. The table records 400,000 to 450,000 clones, 90% of them present only once. This clone was counted only a few times. The sequence came from a man aged 18 to 35 who had recovered from COVID-19. Input material: PBMCs or T cells enriched from blood (not recorded which). The rearrangement joins TRBV7-2 to TRBJ1-3; a possible D gene is TRBD1 (5 bases). CDR3 sequence reads: CASSLVLGAGSSSGNTIYF. The CDR3 DNA reads TGTGCCAGCAGCTTAGTTTTAGGGGCAGGGTCCTCCTCTGGAAACACCATATATTTT.